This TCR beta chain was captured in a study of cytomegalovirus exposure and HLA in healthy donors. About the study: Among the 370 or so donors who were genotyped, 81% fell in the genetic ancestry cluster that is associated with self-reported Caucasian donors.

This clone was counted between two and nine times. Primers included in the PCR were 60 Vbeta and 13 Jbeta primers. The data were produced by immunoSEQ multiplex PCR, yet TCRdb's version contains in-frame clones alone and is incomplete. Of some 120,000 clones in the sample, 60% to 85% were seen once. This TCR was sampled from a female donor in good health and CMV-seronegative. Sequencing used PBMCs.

The CDR3 loop is CAWKPREGYEQYF. The CDR3 DNA is TGTGCCTGGAAACCCAGGGAGGGCTACGAGCAGTACTTC. This chain uses TRBV30 with TRBJ2-7; TRBD2 agrees at 7 bases. The CDR3 runs to 13 residues. Germline V gene data show CDR1 as GTSNPN and CDR2 as SVGIG (reference sequence). The J segment lost 3 bases and the V segment lost 4 bases, leaving 6 bases of the junction unmatched.